Listed here are 25 T cell receptor beta chains from one sample, sequenced in a study of cytotoxic CD8 clonotypes in ibrutinib-treated CLL (dated by TCRdb to the early 2020s). Receptor amplification or capture employed the immunoSEQ multiplex PCR assay. In TCRdb, the immuneACCESS table is reduced to in-frame sequences with V and J assigned. These tables do not hold every clone; where another copy was compared, an unresolved V gene accounts for under half, and the others remain unexplained. Within this sample are approximately 130,000 clones, with around 84% of them counted one time only. Of the sample, around 3% falls within the top ten clones. The sample's time point, from its label and the paper: 20 to 30 months on ibrutinib. This specimen was PBMCs, taken after 24 months of ibrutinib treatment. These receptors all come from a human donor with chronic lymphocytic leukemia.

To note about this clone: In the same sample, other DNA sequences code for this CDR3. The chain employs TRBV9 and TRBJ2-7; possibly TRBD1 for D (6 bases). The germline V gene has CDR1 SGDLS and CDR2 YYNGEE. Between the trimmed V and J ends, which lost 4 bases and 0 bases, there was a span of 11 bases. CDR3 length: 14 residues. The CDR3 nucleotides read TGTGCCAGCAGCCAAGACAGGTACTCCTACGAGCAGTACTTC. Its translation is CASSQDRYSYEQYF.

The V gene is TRBV19, the J gene TRBJ2-7, with D perhaps TRBD1 or TRBD2 (5 bases each). Per the germline V gene, CDR1 is LNHDA and CDR2 is SQIVND (reference sequence). The CDR3 sequence is 14 residues long. The germline V and J ends were trimmed by 6 bases and 9 bases, with 21 bases remaining between them. CDR3 loop: CASRRGTGYAVQYF. As DNA, the CDR3 is TGTGCCAGTAGGCGTGGGACGGGTTACGCTGTGCAGTACTTC.

The chain uses TRBV7-8 and TRBJ1-2; no clear D. Trimming stripped 5 bases from V and 2 bases from J, with 12 bases between. The CDR3 is 14 amino acids. Germline CDR1 and CDR2: SGHVS and FQNEAQ. The CDR3 coding sequence is TGTGCCAGCAGCCCCTCTGAAGGGAACTATGGCTACACCTTC. Its translation: CASSPSEGNYGYTF.

This clone has just a few counts. The CDR3 region has the DNA TGTGCCAGCAGCTCGCAAACAGGGGTTTCACCCCTCCACTTT. Amino acids: CASSSQTGVSPLHF. The genes are TRBV11-1 and TRBJ1-6; 7 bases match TRBD1. With 4 bases clipped from V and 9 bases from J, the junction kept 6 bases outside the gene matches. The CDR3 is 14 amino acids. Germline assignment: CDR1 SGHAT and CDR2 FQDESV (reference sequence).

This clone was detected only once. The CDR3 DNA is TGTGCCAGCAGCTTAGAAGGTAGGGTAGGTGAGCAGTTCTTC. Translating gives CASSLEGRVGEQFF. The chain carries TRBV7-2 and TRBJ2-1; no reliable D call. Germline lookup yields CDR1 SGHTA and CDR2 FQGNSA. V was cut by 1 base and J by 9 bases, with 13 bases left in between. This CDR3 comprises 14 residues. Based on the CDR3 plus reference TRBV7-2 and TRBJ2-1, the full variable domain is GAGVSQSPSNKVTEKGKDVELRCDPISGHTALYWYRQSLGQGLEFLIYFQGNSAPDKSGLPSDRFSAERTGGSVSTLTIQRTQQEDSAVYLCASSLEGRVGEQFFGPGTRLTVL.

The table lists this clone with a count of one. J is TRBJ2-7 and V is TRBV7-8; TRBD1 aligns across 10 bases. Germline loops: CDR1 SGHVS, CDR2 FQNEAQ. V lost 6 bases and J lost 3; bases outside the gene matches: 5. This CDR3 is 14 amino acids long. CDR3 in DNA: TGTGCCAGCAGGGGACAGGGGAGCCGCTACGAGCAGTACTTC. It yields the protein CASRGQGSRYEQYF.

The J gene is TRBJ2-2, the V gene TRBV7-6, with 8 bases matching TRBD1. The CDR3 sequence is 17 residues long. CDR1 is SGHVS, CDR2 FNYEAQ, per germline. Trimming removed 1 base from V and 0 bases from J; junction bases left unmatched: 4. CDR3 protein: CASSLGQGASNTGELFF. In DNA, the CDR3 is TGTGCCAGCAGCTTAGGGCAGGGGGCATCGAACACCGGGGAGCTGTTTTTT.

The rearrangement joins TRBV11-3 to TRBJ1-1; D ambiguous. The length of the CDR3 is 12 residues. Germline CDR1 SGHNT, CDR2 YENEEA. Trimming removed 2 bases from V and 13 bases from J, with 14 bases in between. CDR3 protein: CASSLTRSSVFF. Here the CDR3 DNA reads TGTGCCAGCAGCTTAACCCGGTCATCGGTTTTCTTT.

The chain carries TRBV28 and TRBJ2-3; 15 nucleotides line up with TRBD2. Germline loops: CDR1 MDHEN, CDR2 SYDVKM. The trim removed 5 bases at V and 1 base at J, leaving 7 bases unmatched. The CDR3 runs 18 residues. The CDR3 loop reads CASSTWTSGGAGTDTQYF. CDR3 nucleotide sequence: TGTGCCAGCAGTACCTGGACTAGCGGGGGGGCCGGCACAGATACGCAGTATTTT.

The gene calls are TRBV4-3 and TRBJ2-4, with D possibly being TRBD1 (5 bases). Trimming took 1 base from V and 7 from J, leaving 11 bases between them. From germline, CDR1 is LGHNA and CDR2 YSLEER. The CDR3 runs to 14 residues. CDR3 sequence: CASSQVSDTNIQYF. CDR3 in DNA: TGCGCCAGCAGCCAAGTCTCGGACACTAACATTCAGTACTTC.

This rearrangement joins TRBV9 to TRBJ2-1; 10 bases line up with TRBD1. V was clipped by 4 bases and J by 4 bases; unmatched bases: 17. Germline-derived CDR1 and CDR2 are SGDLS and YYNGEE. The CDR3 is 19 residues long. The CDR3 coding sequence is TGTGCCAGCAGCCCTCGGCCGGGACAGGGGCACCGGCTTTACAATGAGCAGTTCTTC. Protein: CASSPRPGQGHRLYNEQFF.

J is TRBJ1-2 and V is TRBV18, with D hard to call. V was clipped by 6 bases and J by 8 bases, with 16 bases between them. CDR1 is KGHSH and CDR2 is LQKENI in the germline V gene. CDR3 length: 13 amino acids. CDR3 amino acids: CASSTPGGYGYTF. DNA for the CDR3: TGTGCCAGCTCTACACCAGGAGGGTACGGCTACACCTTC.

CDR3 residues: CASSTQGSPAGFYTF. The CDR3 DNA follows: TGCGCCAGCAGCACCCAGGGGTCCCCGGCGGGTTTCTACACCTTC. The chain combines TRBV5-1 with TRBJ1-2; tentative D call: TRBD1 (6 bases). Germline V gives CDR1 SGHRS, CDR2 YFSETQ. The CDR3 is 15 amino acids. V was shortened by 4 bases and J by 10 bases, with 23 bases between the two germline ends.

In nucleotides, the CDR3 is TGTGCCAGCAGCTGGGGACAGGTGGGATCCTACGAGCAGTACTTC. This translates into CASSWGQVGSYEQYF. The chain combines TRBV5-4 with TRBJ2-7; TRBD1 agrees at 8 bases. The J segment lost 1 base and the V segment lost 3 bases, leaving 6 bases of the junction unmatched. Germline V CDR1 and CDR2: SGHNT, YYREEE (reference sequence). The CDR3 loop spans 15 amino acids.

The chain combines TRBV14 with TRBJ2-1; unclear D gene. Trimming shortened V by 3 bases and J by 4 bases, and 10 bases separated the two germline ends. CDR1 is SGHDN and CDR2 is FVKESK in the germline V gene. This CDR3 region has 14 residues. The CDR3 here is CASSQNLGYNEQFF. CDR3 sequence (DNA): TGTGCCAGCAGCCAGAATTTGGGGTACAATGAGCAGTTCTTC.

This clone was recorded once. This chain links TRBV11-3 with TRBJ2-3; 7 bases align to TRBD1. The CDR3 loop spans 14 amino acids. V shed 3 bases and J 5 bases; nucleotides not matched to a gene: 5. Germline V gives CDR1 SGHNT, CDR2 YENEEA. The chain's CDR3 is CASSLNRGVDTQYF. CDR3 bases: TGTGCCAGCAGCTTGAACAGGGGAGTAGATACGCAGTATTTT.

V gene TRBV6-5 combines with J gene TRBJ2-3; D assignment may be TRBD1 or TRBD2 (5 bases each). The ends were cut back, 5 bases at V and 2 bases at J, with 11 bases in the middle. The CDR3 spans 14 residues. Germline CDR1 reads MNHEY; CDR2 reads SVGAGI. The CDR3 nucleotides read TGTGCCAGCAGTCAGAGGGGATACACAGATACGCAGTATTTT. It is translated as CASSQRGYTDTQYF.

This clone appeared a single time. The rearrangement uses TRBV6-5 and TRBJ1-1; D is possibly TRBD1 (5 bases). Looked up from germline, CDR1 is MNHEY and CDR2 is SVGAGI. Trimming took 6 bases from V and 7 from J, leaving 18 bases between them. The CDR3 totals 14 residues. The CDR3 DNA reads as TGTGCCAGCAGACATAATACGGACGGACATGAAGCTTTCTTT. Encoded protein: CASRHNTDGHEAFF.

This clone has more than one count but fewer than ten. The V call is TRBV27, the J call TRBJ1-6, with D possibly TRBD1 on 5 matching bases. Trimming took off 6 bases at V and 4 bases at J, with 16 bases between the two ends. Germline CDR1 is MNHEY and CDR2 is SMNVEV (reference sequence). The CDR3 spans 16 residues. CDR3 amino acids: CASRRQQPGYNSPLHF. CDR3 nucleotides: TGTGCCAGCAGGAGACAGCAACCGGGGTATAATTCACCCCTCCACTTT.

J is TRBJ2-5 and V is TRBV2, with 7 bases lining up with TRBD2. Germline V CDR1 and CDR2: SNHLY, FYNNEI. This CDR3 contains 13 residues. V was clipped by 4 bases and J by 5 bases; unmatched bases: 4. CDR3 bases: TGTGCCAGCAGTGGACTAGCAGGGGAGACCCAGTACTTC. Translation gives CASSGLAGETQYF.

V and J are TRBV10-2 and TRBJ2-2; 11 bases are a match to TRBD2. Germline lookup yields CDR1 WSHSY and CDR2 SAAADI. V lost 8 bases to trimming and J lost 3 bases; unmatched junction nucleotides: 5. The CDR3 loop spans 15 amino acids. The CDR3 protein is CASSPGLADTGELFF. CDR3 in DNA: TGCGCCAGCTCGCCGGGACTAGCGGACACCGGGGAGCTGTTTTTT.

This sequence joins TRBV7-3 and TRBJ1-5; D remains unclear. The V and J ends lost 2 bases and 6 bases respectively, with 11 bases between them. Germline CDR1 is SGHTA and CDR2 is FQGTGA. This CDR3 region has 14 residues. CDR3 residues: CASSLGVDGQPQHF. The CDR3 DNA sequence: TGTGCCAGCAGCTTAGGAGTGGATGGTCAGCCCCAGCATTTT. The full variable domain, rest sourced from reference TRBV7-3 and TRBJ1-5, is GAGVSQTPSNKVTEKGKYVELRCDPISGHTALYWYRQSLGQGPEFLIYFQGTGAADDSGLPNDRFFAVRPEGSVSTLKIQRTERGDSAVYLCASSLGVDGQPQHFGDGTRLSIL.

The V and J genes are TRBV18 and TRBJ1-5, with unresolved D. The V gene's germline CDR1 is KGHSH and CDR2 LQKENI. Trimming removed 1 base from V and 3 bases from J, with 4 bases in between. The CDR3 runs 13 residues. In DNA, the CDR3 is TGTGCCAGCTCACCACAAGACAATCAGCCCCAGCATTTT. It yields the protein CASSPQDNQPQHF.

The V and J genes are TRBV7-9 and TRBJ2-3; 9 bases fit TRBD2. The CDR3 spans 18 residues. Germline V gene lookup returns CDR1 SEHNR and CDR2 FQNEAQ (reference sequence). J lost 6 bases, V lost 5 bases, and 18 bases had no gene match. This CDR3 is CASSLPPGLAGGADTQYF. The CDR3 DNA sequence: TGTGCCAGCAGCCTCCCCCCAGGACTGGCGGGGGGGGCGGATACGCAGTATTTT.

The rearrangement joins TRBV30 to TRBJ2-7, with 11 nucleotides matching TRBD1. Germline V gene sequence: CDR1 GTSNPN, CDR2 SVGIG (reference sequence). Unmatched junction bases numbered 8, after V lost 5 bases and J lost 5 bases. The CDR3 totals 14 residues. In DNA form, the CDR3 reads TGTGCCTGGGGACGGGACAGGGGGTCCCACGAGCAGTACTTC. Translation gives CAWGRDRGSHEQYF.